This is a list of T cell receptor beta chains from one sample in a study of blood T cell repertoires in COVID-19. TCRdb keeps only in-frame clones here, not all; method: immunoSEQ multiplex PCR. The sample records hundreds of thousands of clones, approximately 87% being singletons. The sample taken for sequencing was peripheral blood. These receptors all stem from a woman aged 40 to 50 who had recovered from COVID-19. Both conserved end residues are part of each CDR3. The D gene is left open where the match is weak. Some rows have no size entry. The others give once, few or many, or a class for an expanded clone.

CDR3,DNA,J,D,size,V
CASSQWTGGSYEQYF,TGTGCCAGCAGCCAGTGGACAGGGGGGAGCTACGAGCAGTACTTC,TRBJ2-7,TRBD1,NA,TRBV11-2
CASSVGMRDYGYTF,TGTGCCAGCAGCGTAGGGATGCGGGACTATGGCTACACCTTC,TRBJ1-2,NA,NA,TRBV9
CASPTDNYGYTF,TGTGCCAGCCCGACAGATAACTATGGCTACACCTTC,TRBJ1-2,NA,NA,TRBV2
CASAKRGRSGNTIYF,TGTGCCAGTGCAAAGCGGGGACGCTCTGGAAACACCATATATTTT,TRBJ1-3,NA,NA,TRBV19
CASSDRGGTDTQYF,TGCGCCAGCAGTGACAGGGGAGGGACAGATACGCAGTATTTT,TRBJ2-3,NA,NA,TRBV10-1
CASSILARVSYNEQFF,TGTGCCAGTAGTATTCTAGCGAGGGTTTCCTACAATGAGCAGTTCTTC,TRBJ2-1,NA,NA,TRBV19
CASSSTSGGETQYF,TGTGCCAGCAGCTCGACTAGCGGGGGAGAGACCCAGTACTTC,TRBJ2-5,TRBD2,NA,TRBV7-8
CASSVSGTWANGYTF,TGTGCCAGCAGCGTATCCGGGACATGGGCGAATGGCTACACCTTC,TRBJ1-2,NA,NA,TRBV5-4
CASPRGRGLTEAFF,TGTGCCAGCCCCAGAGGCAGGGGGCTCACTGAAGCTTTCTTT,TRBJ1-1,TRBD1,NA,TRBV27
CASSRKVGQGTSNYGYTF,TGTGCCAGCAGCCGGAAAGTCGGACAGGGGACTTCTAACTATGGCTACACCTTC,TRBJ1-2,TRBD1,NA,TRBV27
CASSPRGLAKNIQYF,TGTGCCAGCTCACCCAGGGGCCTGGCCAAAAACATTCAGTACTTC,TRBJ2-4,NA,NA,TRBV18
CASSIRQMNTEAFF,TGTGCCAGTAGTATCAGGCAGATGAACACTGAAGCTTTCTTT,TRBJ1-1,NA,NA,TRBV19
CASSEYPDFNYGYTF,TGTGCCAGCAGTGAATACCCAGATTTTAACTATGGCTACACCTTC,TRBJ1-2,NA,NA,TRBV2
CASRNGGGAGTEAFF,TGCGCCAGCAGGAACGGAGGGGGCGCGGGCACTGAAGCTTTCTTT,TRBJ1-1,TRBD1,NA,TRBV5-1
CASSAQGYTEAFF,TGTGCCAGTAGTGCCCAGGGTTACACTGAAGCTTTCTTT,TRBJ1-1,NA,NA,TRBV19
CASSPQRARKAGYTF,TGTGCCAGTAGTCCGCAGCGGGCCAGGAAAGCTGGCTACACCTTC,TRBJ1-2,NA,NA,TRBV19
CASSKGGLAANEQFF,TGTGCCAGCAGCAAAGGCGGACTAGCGGCTAATGAGCAGTTCTTC,TRBJ2-1,TRBD2,NA,TRBV6-2/TRBV6-3
CASSLAPQVSSYEQYF,TGTGCCAGCAGCTTAGCCCCGCAGGTTAGCTCCTACGAGCAGTACTTC,TRBJ2-7,NA,NA,TRBV11-2
CASSFGTGDGYTF,TGTGCCAGCAGTTTTGGGACAGGGGACGGCTACACCTTC,TRBJ1-2,TRBD1,NA,TRBV27
CASKKQGGTEAFF,TGTGCCAGCAAAAAGCAGGGCGGCACTGAAGCTTTCTTT,TRBJ1-1,NA,once,TRBV19
CATSRDNRNVKLFF,TGTGCCACCAGCAGAGATAACAGGAACGTAAAACTGTTTTTT,TRBJ1-4,NA,once,TRBV15
CASSYGQYSYGYTF,TGTGCCAGCTCCTACGGACAGTACAGCTATGGCTACACCTTC,TRBJ1-2,NA,NA,TRBV18
CASSLSGTLSYEQYF,TGCGCCAGCAGCTTGTCCGGGACACTATCCTACGAGCAGTACTTC,TRBJ2-7,NA,NA,TRBV5-1
CASSPGGGSYNEQFF,TGTGCCAGCAGCCCCGGCGGGGGGTCGTACAATGAGCAGTTCTTC,TRBJ2-1,TRBD2,NA,TRBV9
CASSTLAGGAIYNEQFF,TGTGCCAGCAGCACCTTAGCGGGGGGGGCCATCTACAATGAGCAGTTCTTC,TRBJ2-1,TRBD2,NA,TRBV5-8
CAWSVSGRNTIYF,TGTGCCTGGAGTGTATCAGGGAGAAACACCATATATTTT,TRBJ1-3,NA,NA,TRBV30
CASSVGQGRFSGYGYTF,TGTGCCAGCAGTGTGGGACAGGGGAGGTTTTCTGGGTATGGCTACACCTTC,TRBJ1-2,TRBD1,NA,TRBV2
CASSPRSEREQYF,TGTGCCAGCAGCCCCCGGTCAGAGCGCGAGCAGTACTTC,TRBJ2-7,NA,NA,TRBV7-8